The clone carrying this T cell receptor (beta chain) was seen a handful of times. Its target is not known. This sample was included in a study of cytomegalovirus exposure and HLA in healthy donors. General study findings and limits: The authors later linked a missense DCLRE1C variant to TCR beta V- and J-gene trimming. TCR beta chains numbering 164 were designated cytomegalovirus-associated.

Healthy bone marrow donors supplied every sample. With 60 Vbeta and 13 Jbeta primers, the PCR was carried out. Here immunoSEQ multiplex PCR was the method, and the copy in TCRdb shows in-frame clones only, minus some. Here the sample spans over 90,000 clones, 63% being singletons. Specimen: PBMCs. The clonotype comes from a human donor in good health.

CDR3 DNA sequence: TGTGCCAGCAGCATGGGACAGTCAACTAATGAAAAACTGTTTTTT. This sequence encodes CASSMGQSTNEKLFF. The V gene is TRBV7-9, the J gene TRBJ1-4; 7 nucleotides align to TRBD1. CDR1 is SEHNR and CDR2 is FQNEAQ in the germline V gene (reference sequence). V lost 5 bases to trimming and J lost 0 bases; unmatched junction nucleotides: 3. CDR3 length equals 15 residues.